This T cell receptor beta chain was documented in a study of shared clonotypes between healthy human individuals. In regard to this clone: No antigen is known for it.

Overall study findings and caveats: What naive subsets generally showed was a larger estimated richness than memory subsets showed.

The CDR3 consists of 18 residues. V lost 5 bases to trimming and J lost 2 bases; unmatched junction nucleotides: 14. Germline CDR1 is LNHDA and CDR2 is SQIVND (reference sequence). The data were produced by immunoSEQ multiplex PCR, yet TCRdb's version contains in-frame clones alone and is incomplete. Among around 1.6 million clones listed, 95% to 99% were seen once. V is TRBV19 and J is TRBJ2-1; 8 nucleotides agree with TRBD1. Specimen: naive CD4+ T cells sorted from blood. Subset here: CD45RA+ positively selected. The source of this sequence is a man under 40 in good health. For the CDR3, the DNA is TGTGCCAGTAGTGGGGGACAGGACAGTAGCGCGGCCTACAATGAGCAGTTCTTC. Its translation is CASSGGQDSSAAYNEQFF.